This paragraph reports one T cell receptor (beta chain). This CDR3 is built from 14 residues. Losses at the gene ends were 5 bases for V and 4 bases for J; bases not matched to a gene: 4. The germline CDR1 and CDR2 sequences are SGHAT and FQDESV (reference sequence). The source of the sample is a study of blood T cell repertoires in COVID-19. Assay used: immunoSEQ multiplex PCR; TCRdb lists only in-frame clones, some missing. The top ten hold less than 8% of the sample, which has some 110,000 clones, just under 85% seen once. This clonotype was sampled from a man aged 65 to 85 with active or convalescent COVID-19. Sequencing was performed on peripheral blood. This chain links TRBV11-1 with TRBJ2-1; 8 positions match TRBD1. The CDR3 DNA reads TGTGCCAGCAGCCAACAGGGGGAGTACAATGAGCAGTTCTTC. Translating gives CASSQQGEYNEQFF.